Listed here are 19 T cell receptor beta chains from one sample, sequenced in a study of blood T cell repertoires in COVID-19. The data were produced by immunoSEQ multiplex PCR, yet TCRdb's version contains in-frame clones alone and is incomplete. The sample includes about 260,000 clones, around nine tenths of them seen just once. The sample taken for sequencing was peripheral blood. These receptors came from a man aged 35 to 55 who had recovered from COVID-19.

CDR3 sequence (DNA): TGTGCCAGCAGTGACCGGGGGGGCACAGATACGCAGTATTTT. This translates into CASSDRGGTDTQYF. The chain links TRBV6-1 to TRBJ2-3; TRBD2 agrees at 7 bases. CDR1 and CDR2 (germline): MNHNS, SASEGT. This CDR3 region has 14 residues. J gave up 1 base and V 3 bases, and 1 base lay outside the gene matches.

The V call is TRBV20-1, the J call TRBJ2-7; TRBD1 might be the D (5 bases). V lost 3 bases, J lost 3 bases, and 6 bases lay in between. The CDR3 runs 11 residues. CDR1 and CDR2 (germline): DFQATT, SNEGSKA (reference sequence). The CDR3 nucleotides read TGCAGTGCTAGGGACATCTACGAGCAGTACTTC. Translated, it gives CSARDIYEQYF.

This clone was recorded only once. The chain couples TRBV6-5 to TRBJ1-1; tentative D call: TRBD1 (5 bases). Germline CDR1 MNHEY, CDR2 SVGAGI. The CDR3 runs 14 residues. Trimming shortened V by 0 bases and J by 3 bases, and 8 bases separated the two germline ends. CDR3 DNA sequence: TGTGCCAGCAGTTACTCCGGGGGAGACACTGAAGCTTTCTTT. It codes for CASSYSGGDTEAFF.

The genes are TRBV18 and TRBJ1-1, with 8 nucleotides matching TRBD1. Trimming at V came to 2 bases and at J to 1 base, leaving 3 bases not matched to a gene. CDR1 and CDR2 (germline): KGHSH, LQKENI. CDR3 size: 15 residues. DNA of the CDR3: TGTGCCAGCTCACCAATGGGACAGGAGAACACTGAAGCTTTCTTT. Translating it yields CASSPMGQENTEAFF.

The rearrangement uses TRBV6-2 or TRBV6-3 and TRBJ2-1; 7 bases map to TRBD1. CDR3 length: 15 amino acids. After removal of 5 bases from V and 8 bases from J, the junction contained 12 bases not matched to a gene. Germline V gene sequence: CDR1 MNHEY, CDR2 SVGEGT. The CDR3 nucleotides are TGTGCCAGCAGTCCGACAGGGAATTACTTCTATGAGCAGTTCTTC. Protein product: CASSPTGNYFYEQFF.

J is TRBJ2-7 and V is TRBV28, with 10 nucleotides matching TRBD1. Germline values: CDR1 MDHEN, CDR2 SYDVKM. V lost 9 bases, J lost 7 bases, and 3 bases stayed unmatched. The CDR3 is made up of 11 amino acids. DNA for the CDR3: TGTGCCAGAGACAGGGGGCGGGAGCAGTACTTC. This translates into CARDRGREQYF.

The rearrangement links TRBV7-8 to TRBJ2-3; 15 bases align to TRBD2. Unmatched junction bases numbered 12, after V lost 5 bases and J lost 6 bases. Germline CDR1 and CDR2: SGHVS and FQNEAQ. There are 18 residues in the CDR3. DNA of the CDR3: TGTGCCAGCAGCCTCCGAAGGACTAGCGGGGGGGCCGCGGATACGCAGTATTTT. Translation: CASSLRRTSGGAADTQYF.

The genes are TRBV7-2 and TRBJ2-5, with D possibly TRBD2 on 5 matching bases. In germline, CDR1 is SGHTA, CDR2 FQGNSA. This CDR3 is 15 amino acids long. The V end was cut by 0 bases, the J end by 4 bases, with 12 bases between. CDR3 sequence: CASSLATTSRETQYF. The CDR3 region has the DNA TGTGCCAGCAGCTTAGCGACTACCTCACGAGAGACCCAGTACTTC.

The chain carries TRBV19 and TRBJ1-4; D gene ambiguous. The CDR3 spans 12 residues. The V end lost 3 bases, the J end lost 8 bases, and 7 bases lay between the germline ends. Germline V gene lookup returns CDR1 LNHDA and CDR2 SQIVND (reference sequence). Here the CDR3 DNA reads TGTGCCAGTAGTATCACGGGAGAAAAACTGTTTTTT. It yields the protein CASSITGEKLFF.

V gene TRBV5-5 combines with J gene TRBJ2-3; 13 positions match TRBD2. The junction had 6 bases not matched to a gene; V was cut back by 0 bases and J by 2 bases. The germline V gene encodes CDR1 SGHKS and CDR2 YYEKEE (reference sequence). The CDR3 is made up of 18 amino acids. As DNA, the CDR3 is TGTGCCAGCAGCTTGGAACTAGCGGGAGGGCCGTTCACAGATACGCAGTATTTT. It codes for CASSLELAGGPFTDTQYF.

V gene TRBV16 combines with J gene TRBJ2-7, with a possible D match to TRBD1 (5 bases). Germline CDR1 reads KGHSY; CDR2 reads FQNENV. The CDR3 loop spans 15 amino acids. V lost 6 bases and J 5 bases, leaving 20 bases between the germline ends. The CDR3, as DNA: TGTGCCAGCAGTCGTACATTAGGGGAATTCAACGAGCAGTACTTC. Translating it yields CASSRTLGEFNEQYF.

The rearrangement links TRBV7-2 to TRBJ1-2; possibly TRBD1 for D (6 bases). V was clipped by 5 bases and J by 7 bases, with 14 bases between them. The germline gives CDR1 SGHTA, CDR2 FQGNSA. The CDR3 totals 13 residues. The CDR3 spells CASSTGQPGGYTF. The CDR3 coding sequence is TGTGCCAGCAGCACCGGACAGCCCGGTGGCTACACCTTC.

This sequence joins TRBV9 and TRBJ1-1; D is possibly TRBD1 (5 bases). The CDR3 has 14 residues. The V end was cut by 4 bases, the J end by 0 bases, with 10 bases between. The germline CDR1 and CDR2 sequences are SGDLS and YYNGEE. The CDR3 region is CASSPPGVNTEAFF. The CDR3 bases are TGTGCCAGCAGCCCACCGGGGGTGAACACTGAAGCTTTCTTT.

This clone came up a few times. The CDR3 spells CASSYPNNYGYTF. CDR3 in DNA: TGTGCCAGCAGTTACCCTAATAACTATGGCTACACCTTC. This chain uses TRBV6-2 or TRBV6-3 with TRBJ1-2; D remains unclear. Germline V CDR1 and CDR2: MNHEY, SVGEGT. The germline V and J ends were trimmed by 2 bases and 1 base, with 5 bases remaining between them. CDR3 length: 13 residues.

This chain links TRBV4-3 with TRBJ2-3; D is uncertain. The CDR3 consists of 15 residues. V gave up 1 base and J gave up 2 bases, with 10 bases separating them. Germline V CDR1 and CDR2: LGHNA, YSLEER. Here the CDR3 reads CASSQVSALTDTQYF. The CDR3 nucleotides read TGCGCCAGCAGCCAAGTAAGCGCCCTCACAGATACGCAGTATTTT.

At least ten counts were recorded for this clone. This rearrangement joins TRBV4-1 to TRBJ2-2; TRBD2 matches at 7 bases. Germline-derived CDR1 and CDR2 are MGHRA and YSYEKL. The CDR3 has 14 amino acids. V was clipped by 4 bases and J by 7 bases; unmatched bases: 6. In DNA, the CDR3 is TGCGCCAGCAGCCCTGGACTAGATAACGGGGAGCTGTTTTTT. It specifies CASSPGLDNGELFF.

The chain carries TRBV19 and TRBJ2-7; D is perhaps TRBD1 (5 bases). There are 15 residues in the CDR3. Trimming took 3 bases from V and 7 from J, leaving 19 bases between them. Germline V gene lookup returns CDR1 LNHDA and CDR2 SQIVND (reference sequence). The CDR3 spells CASSISARAQFEQYF. CDR3 DNA: TGTGCCAGTAGTATTTCGGCCAGGGCGCAGTTTGAGCAGTACTTC.

This rearrangement joins TRBV7-2 to TRBJ2-3, with D hard to call. CDR3 length equals 13 residues. V was cut by 5 bases and J by 2 bases, with 8 bases left in between. CDR1 is SGHTA and CDR2 is FQGNSA in the germline V gene. CDR3 DNA sequence: TGTGCCAGCAGCCTCATAGTCACAGATACGCAGTATTTT. It encodes CASSLIVTDTQYF.

The CDR3 sequence: CASSYLPRFGGNEQFF. CDR3 sequence (DNA): TGTGCCAGCAGTTACTTGCCCAGGTTCGGAGGGAATGAGCAGTTCTTC. The chain has TRBV6-5 and TRBJ2-1, with a tentative D call TRBD2 (6 bases). Germline V CDR1 and CDR2: MNHEY, SVGAGI. The V end was cut by 1 base, the J end by 7 bases, with 17 bases between. The CDR3 runs 16 residues.